These 22 T cell receptor beta chains were all obtained from the same sample, sequenced in a study of human T cells and chemical hapten exposure. Time point in this sample: patch test 3, about 24 weeks after DPC sensitization. The treatment here: therapeutic diphenylcyclopropenone sensitization with weekly scalp DPC. TCRdb independently ran MiXCR on the RACE reads; one entry per CDR3 protein. The table records around 150,000 distinct CDR3 sequences, 28% of them present only once. Sequenced material: whole blood, taken in connection with sensitization to the hapten diphenylcyclopropenone (DPC). Receptor source: a woman aged 18-35 years with alopecia areata. Some clones in this sample may be carry-over from other donors' samples.

The V call is TRBV28, the J call TRBJ1-1; D may be TRBD1 (6 bases). CDR1 is MDHEN, CDR2 SYDVKM, per germline. Trimming shortened V by 3 bases and J by 6 bases, and 11 bases separated the two germline ends. CDR3 length: 13 amino acids. CDR3 nucleotides: TGTGCCAGCAGTTTCAGGGGAGTTTCTGAAGCTTTCTTT. This gives the protein CASSFRGVSEAFF.

The gene calls are TRBV29-1 and TRBJ2-1, with TRBD2 matching over 9 bases. The germline V gene has CDR1 SQVTM and CDR2 ANQGSEA. The CDR3 totals 14 residues. The junction had 6 bases not matched to a gene; V was cut back by 4 bases and J by 5 bases. CDR3 residues: CSVGRLADHNEQFF. CDR3 coding DNA: TGCAGCGTTGGTCGACTAGCGGACCACAATGAGCAGTTCTTC.

This clonotype was detected ten times or more. This chain connects TRBV29-1 to TRBJ1-2; no reliable D call. V dropped 7 bases and J dropped 6 bases, with 21 bases sitting between them. CDR1 and CDR2 (germline): SQVTM, ANQGSEA. This CDR3 is 14 amino acids long. CDR3: CSAGGGWESDGYTF. The CDR3 DNA reads as TGCAGCGCCGGAGGTGGATGGGAAAGCGATGGCTACACCTTC. Full variable domain (rest looked up from reference TRBV29-1 and TRBJ1-2): SAVISQKPSRDICQRGTSLTIQCQVDSQVTMMFWYRQQPGQSLTLIATANQGSEATYESGFVIDKFPISRPNLTFSTLTVSNMSPEDSSIYLCSAGGGWESDGYTFGSGTRLTVV.

V is TRBV10-3 and J is TRBJ2-3; maybe TRBD2 (6 bases). This CDR3 is 14 amino acids long. V was pared by 4 bases and J by 4 bases, with 12 bases between. CDR1 and CDR2 (germline): ENHRY, SYGVKD. The CDR3 DNA is TGTGCCATCAGTGTTGGCGGGACCGCAGATACGCAGTATTTT. Translation gives CAISVGGTADTQYF.

In its sample, this clonotype was seen many times. V and J are TRBV9 and TRBJ2-1, with 12 bases fitting TRBD2. The J segment lost 8 bases and the V segment lost 4 bases, leaving 7 bases of the junction unmatched. The germline gives CDR1 SGDLS, CDR2 YYNGEE. The CDR3 loop spans 15 amino acids. The CDR3 nucleotides are TGTGCCAGCAGCTCTGGACTAGCGGGGAGTGATGAGCAGTTCTTC. Protein product: CASSSGLAGSDEQFF.

This chain joins TRBV5-6 and TRBJ1-3; D is undetermined. Germline lookup yields CDR1 SGHDT and CDR2 YYEEEE. The CDR3 covers 16 residues. Between the trimmed V and J ends, which lost 4 bases and 4 bases, there was a span of 18 bases. The CDR3 nucleotides read TGTGCCAGCAGCCCGGGCGCAGCAATCTTCGGAAACACCATATATTTT. Its translation is CASSPGAAIFGNTIYF.

In this sample, this clonotype turned up a few times. The chain combines TRBV20-1 with TRBJ2-1; TRBD1 aligns across 8 bases. Per the germline V gene, CDR1 is DFQATT and CDR2 is SNEGSKA (reference sequence). With V trimmed by 6 bases and J by 2 bases, 6 bases remained unmatched. The CDR3 is made up of 14 amino acids. CDR3 protein: CSAKKDRAYNEQFF. The CDR3 nucleotides are TGCAGTGCCAAAAAGGACAGGGCCTACAATGAGCAGTTCTTC.

The genes are TRBV4-1 and TRBJ2-1, with a weak D call TRBD1 (6 bases). This CDR3 spans 17 amino acids. Germline V gene sequence: CDR1 MGHRA, CDR2 YSYEKL. Trimming stripped 0 bases from V and 2 bases from J, with 14 bases between. CDR3 coding DNA: TGCGCCAGCAGCCAAGAAGGGGCCCCAGGGGCCTACAATGAGCAGTTCTTC. Residues: CASSQEGAPGAYNEQFF.

The chain links TRBV6-4 to TRBJ1-6, with TRBD1 as a possible D gene (6 bases). CDR1 is MRHNA, CDR2 SNTAGT, per germline. This CDR3 has 13 amino acids. Trimming removed 3 bases at V and 10 bases at J, with 10 bases between. The CDR3 nucleotides are TGTGCCAGCAGTGAAGGGGGGCGCTCACCCCTCCACTTT. Translation: CASSEGGRSPLHF.

The CDR3 nucleotides read TGCGCCAGCAGCCAAGGATCCTGGGACGCCTCCTACGAGCAGTACTTC. Translated: CASSQGSWDASYEQYF. The chain joins TRBV4-3 to TRBJ2-7; D assignment may be TRBD1 or TRBD2 (5 bases each). V lost 1 base and J lost 0, with 13 bases in between. From germline, CDR1 is LGHNA and CDR2 YSLEER. The CDR3 totals 16 residues.

The chain carries TRBV9 and TRBJ2-1; D is perhaps TRBD2 (5 bases). Per germline, CDR1 SGDLS and CDR2 YYNGEE. The V end lost 2 bases, the J end lost 1 base, and 10 bases lay between the germline ends. The CDR3 covers 15 residues. CDR3 protein: CASSVLATSYNEQFF. CDR3 nucleotide sequence: TGTGCCAGCAGCGTCCTAGCAACATCCTACAATGAGCAGTTCTTC.

This clonotype has just a few counts. CDR3 sequence reads: CASSRTGTGGLYNEQFF. The CDR3 DNA follows: TGTGCCAGCAGCAGGACCGGGACAGGGGGCCTATACAATGAGCAGTTCTTC. The chain links TRBV5-4 to TRBJ2-1; 12 bases map to TRBD1. Trimming at V came to 4 bases and at J to 4 bases, leaving 9 bases not matched to a gene. The CDR3 is 17 amino acids. Germline CDR1 reads SGHNT; CDR2 reads YYREEE (reference sequence).

In this sample, this clonotype turned up a few times. The chain couples TRBV9 to TRBJ2-3, with D possibly matching TRBD1 (6 bases). The CDR3 consists of 14 residues. Germline V gene sequence: CDR1 SGDLS, CDR2 YYNGEE. The V end was cut by 2 bases, the J end by 1 base, with 8 bases between. In DNA, the CDR3 is TGTGCCAGCAGCGTTAACAGGGGCACAGATACGCAGTATTTT. It yields the protein CASSVNRGTDTQYF.

Concerning this clonotype itself: This may come from a read error, since a much larger clone is one base off. The rearrangement links TRBV29-1 to TRBJ1-1; possibly TRBD1 for D (6 bases). CDR3 length equals 12 residues. V was shortened by 4 bases and J by 4 bases, with 10 bases between the two germline ends. Germline CDR1 and CDR2: SQVTM and ANQGSEA. The CDR3 here is CSVGVRGTEAFF. The CDR3 bases are TGCAGCGTTGGGGTCAGGGGCACTGAAGCTTTCTTT.

This clonotype was detected a few times. The chain joins TRBV10-3 to TRBJ1-6; perhaps TRBD1 as D (6 bases). Germline values: CDR1 ENHRY, CDR2 SYGVKD. V lost 2 bases and J 13 bases, leaving 9 bases between the germline ends. This CDR3 spans 12 amino acids. CDR3 in amino acids: CAISEGTIPLHF. The CDR3 nucleotides read TGTGCCATCAGTGAGGGGACAATTCCCCTCCACTTT.

The chain couples TRBV29-1 to TRBJ1-2; no definite D call. V was shortened by 3 bases and J by 4 bases, with 9 bases between the two germline ends. CDR1 SQVTM and CDR2 ANQGSEA come from the germline V gene. CDR3 size: 12 residues. The CDR3 is CSVDEGLYGYTF. CDR3 nucleotide sequence: TGCAGCGTTGATGAGGGCCTCTATGGCTACACCTTC. Looking up the rest from reference TRBV29-1 and TRBJ1-2 gives the full variable domain: SAVISQKPSRDICQRGTSLTIQCQVDSQVTMMFWYRQQPGQSLTLIATANQGSEATYESGFVIDKFPISRPNLTFSTLTVSNMSPEDSSIYLCSVDEGLYGYTFGSGTRLTVV.

The chain couples TRBV10-2 to TRBJ2-5, with D possibly TRBD2 on 6 matching bases. Trimming removed 5 bases at V and 2 bases at J, with 12 bases between. Germline assignment: CDR1 WSHSY and CDR2 SAAADI. The CDR3 spans 14 residues. The CDR3 coding sequence is TGCGCCAGCAGTCTCGGACTATCTCAAGAGACCCAGTACTTC. It specifies CASSLGLSQETQYF.

The V and J genes are TRBV6-1 and TRBJ2-1, with TRBD2 matching 10 bases. The CDR3 runs to 13 residues. Germline CDR1 MNHNS, CDR2 SASEGT. Trimming cost V 6 bases and J 7 bases; bases outside gene matches: 3. Written as DNA, the CDR3 is TGTGCCAGCAGGAGCGGGAGGGGGAATGAGCAGTTCTTC. Protein: CASRSGRGNEQFF.

The chain recombines TRBV9 with TRBJ1-5; 7 nucleotides line up with TRBD1. V was pared by 0 bases and J by 4 bases, with 4 bases of the junction left unmatched. Germline loops: CDR1 SGDLS, CDR2 YYNGEE. The CDR3 sequence is 15 residues long. This CDR3 reads CASSVEGARNQPQHF. The DNA for the CDR3 is TGTGCCAGCAGCGTAGAGGGGGCTCGGAATCAGCCCCAGCATTTT.

The chain employs TRBV7-2 and TRBJ2-5, with D perhaps matching TRBD1 or TRBD2 (6 bases each). CDR1 is SGHTA, CDR2 FQGNSA, per germline. V dropped 1 base and J dropped 4 bases, with 10 bases sitting between them. The CDR3 has 14 residues. CDR3 bases: TGTGCCAGCAGCTTAGAGGGGGGCGGAGAGACCCAGTACTTC. This translates into CASSLEGGGETQYF.

The chain uses TRBV20-1 and TRBJ2-1; TRBD2 aligns across 8 bases. The germline gives CDR1 DFQATT, CDR2 SNEGSKA (reference sequence). Trimming at V came to 5 bases and at J to 2 bases, leaving 5 bases not matched to a gene. This CDR3 region has 14 residues. The CDR3 nucleotides read TGCAGTGCTCCCCCGGGGGGGCCCTACAATGAGCAGTTCTTC. The encoded protein is CSAPPGGPYNEQFF.

The V call is TRBV6-6, the J call TRBJ2-7, with 9 bases identical to TRBD2. J was trimmed by 3 bases and V by 3 bases; bases with no gene match: 6. CDR3 size: 15 residues. The germline CDR1 and CDR2 sequences are MNHNY and SVGAGI (reference sequence). The CDR3 here is CASSYASGKSYEQYF. For the CDR3, the DNA is TGTGCCAGCAGTTATGCTAGCGGGAAGAGCTACGAGCAGTACTTC.